The entry that follows covers one T cell receptor beta chain sequence. This sample was taken from a study of patients and donors after allogeneic stem cell transplantation. V gave up 3 bases and J gave up 6 bases; unmatched junction bases: 6. The CDR3 sequence is 15 residues long. Germline CDR1 and CDR2: SGHRS and YFSETQ. TCRdb itself ran the RT-PCR reads through MiXCR, one entry per CDR3 protein. The sample has over 150,000 distinct CDR3 sequences, 35% to 50% seen once; the top ten hold 30% to 35%. The J gene is TRBJ2-7, the V gene TRBV5-1; 13 nucleotides line up with TRBD2. The sequenced material came from blood, either unsorted or a sorted T cell fraction (not recorded which). This sequence was found in a human donor who was either an allogeneic HSCT recipient or a stem cell or donor lymphocyte infusion donor (not recorded which). It is not recorded whose cells these are; they may come from a transplant donor. Here the CDR3 DNA reads TGCGCCAGCAGCTGGGGACTAGCGGGAACCCTCGAGCAGTACTTC. It yields the protein CASSWGLAGTLEQYF.